One and the same sample provided the 15 T cell receptor beta chains below, sequenced in a study of T cell changes during pregnancy in multiple sclerosis. Profiled with immunoSEQ multiplex PCR; TCRdb holds only in-frame clones, not every one. The sample records 55,000 to 70,000 clones, nearly 90% being singletons. This sample comprised peripheral blood, obtained in the first trimester of pregnancy. The receptors come from a female donor with multiple sclerosis, enrolled in a pregnancy study.

This chain joins TRBV5-8 and TRBJ2-5, with 8 bases matching TRBD2. CDR3 length: 16 residues. V was pared by 2 bases and J by 5 bases, with 11 bases of the junction left unmatched. Germline V gene lookup returns CDR1 SGHTS and CDR2 YDEGEE. The CDR3 nucleotides read TGTGCCAGCAGCTTTGTCGGGAGGGCCGCGGGGGAGACCCAGTACTTC. It translates to CASSFVGRAAGETQYF.

The count of this clone is one. The chain couples TRBV5-8 to TRBJ2-1; TRBD2 aligns across 8 bases. The CDR3 loop spans 17 amino acids. V dropped 0 bases and J dropped 7; count of bases not matched to a gene: 12. CDR1 is SGHTS and CDR2 is YDEGEE in the germline V gene. CDR3 sequence reads: CASSLEVGGGRPNEQFF. The DNA for the CDR3 is TGTGCCAGCAGCTTGGAGGTCGGCGGGGGGAGGCCAAATGAGCAGTTCTTC.

The DNA for the CDR3 is TGTGCCAGCAGTCGGACCTCGACAGGGGAAAACATTCAGTACTTC. This codes for CASSRTSTGENIQYF. The V gene is TRBV27, the J gene TRBJ2-4; 8 bases line up with TRBD1. The CDR3 consists of 15 residues. Germline CDR1 MNHEY, CDR2 SMNVEV (reference sequence). V was clipped by 5 bases and J by 5 bases; unmatched bases: 8.

The rearrangement joins TRBV6-7 to TRBJ1-4, with 7 bases matching TRBD1. TRBV6-7 is treated as an ORF (open reading frame) with a function not yet certain. CDR3 size: 14 residues. The trim removed 6 bases at V and 13 bases at J, leaving 14 bases unmatched. The CDR3: CASRLRGQHRRLFF. DNA of the CDR3: TGTGCCAGCAGGCTTCGGGGACAGCACAGACGACTGTTTTTT.

The J gene is TRBJ2-6, the V gene TRBV5-1, with D possibly being TRBD2 (5 bases). Trimming took 4 bases from V and 0 from J, leaving 8 bases between them. The CDR3 consists of 15 residues. CDR1 SGHRS and CDR2 YFSETQ come from the germline V gene. CDR3 sequence (DNA): TGCGCCAGCAGCGAGGGCGACTCTGGGGCCAACGTCCTGACTTTC. It codes for CASSEGDSGANVLTF. The full variable domain, its missing parts supplied by reference TRBV5-1 and TRBJ2-6, is KAGVTQTPRYLIKTRGQQVTLSCSPISGHRSVSWYQQTPGQGLQFLFEYFSETQRNKGNFPGRFSGRQFSNSRSEMNVSTLELGDSALYLCASSEGDSGANVLTFGAGSRLTVL.

The chain carries TRBV7-9 and TRBJ1-2, with 7 bases identical to TRBD1. The CDR3 consists of 17 residues. Looked up from germline, CDR1 is SEHNR and CDR2 is FQNEAQ (reference sequence). Trimming cost V 0 bases and J 4 bases; bases outside gene matches: 11. CDR3 coding DNA: TGTGCCAGCAGCTTAGCGGCCCCACAGGGGAACGGCTATGGCTACACCTTC. Its protein is CASSLAAPQGNGYGYTF. The full variable domain, rest sourced from reference TRBV7-9 and TRBJ1-2, is DTGVSQNPRHKITKRGQNVTFRCDPISEHNRLYWYRQTLGQGPEFLTYFQNEAQLEKSRLLSDRFSAERPKGSFSTLEIQRTEQGDSAMYLCASSLAAPQGNGYGYTFGSGTRLTVV.

The count of this clone is one. V usage is TRBV30 and J usage is TRBJ1-3; D ambiguous. Trimming shortened V by 0 bases and J by 0 bases, and 18 bases separated the two germline ends. The CDR3 spans 18 residues. CDR1 GTSNPN and CDR2 SVGIG come from the germline V gene (reference sequence). The CDR3 is CAWSVSLGLPSSGNTIYF. As DNA, the CDR3 is TGTGCCTGGAGTGTAAGTCTCGGGTTGCCGAGCTCTGGAAACACCATATATTTT.

The chain combines TRBV7-6 with TRBJ2-7; D gene ambiguous. V was clipped by 3 bases and J by 0 bases, with 9 bases between them. Germline-derived CDR1 and CDR2 are SGHVS and FNYEAQ. This CDR3 contains 14 residues. The CDR3 bases are TGTGCCAGCAGCTTGCTCTCGGGCTCCTACGAGCAGTACTTC. It translates to CASSLLSGSYEQYF.

The chain carries TRBV27 and TRBJ1-1, with TRBD1 identical over 8 bases. The CDR3 contains 14 residues. The V segment lost 5 bases and the J segment 4 bases; nucleotides outside the gene matches: 6. Germline CDR1 is MNHEY and CDR2 is SMNVEV (reference sequence). Here the CDR3 reads CASSKGQEFTEAFF. In DNA form, the CDR3 reads TGTGCCAGCAGTAAGGGACAGGAATTCACTGAAGCTTTCTTT.

In DNA form, the CDR3 reads TGTGCCAGCAGTGGCTCCGGCACCGAAAGGAGTAGTGAGCAGTTCTTC. It encodes CASSGSGTERSSEQFF. This chain links TRBV9 with TRBJ2-1, with D uncertain. The CDR3 covers 16 residues. V was cut by 5 bases and J by 9 bases, with 24 bases left in between. The germline V gene encodes CDR1 SGDLS and CDR2 YYNGEE.

V and J are TRBV5-6 and TRBJ2-3; 7 nucleotides match TRBD1. J gave up 3 bases and V 1 base, and 5 bases lay outside the gene matches. The CDR3 length is 15 residues. CDR1 is SGHDT, CDR2 YYEEEE, per germline. In DNA form, the CDR3 reads TGTGCCAGCAGCTTGTTGACAGGGACGACAGATACGCAGTATTTT. Protein product: CASSLLTGTTDTQYF.

The V and J genes are TRBV11-1 and TRBJ2-5, with D uncertain. Germline CDR1 reads SGHAT; CDR2 reads FQDESV (reference sequence). Trimming left V 1 base short and J 1 base short, with 13 bases between. This CDR3 is built from 16 residues. This CDR3 is CASSLVYAHSQETQYF. CDR3 DNA sequence: TGTGCCAGCAGCTTAGTCTACGCCCACAGCCAAGAGACCCAGTACTTC.

The chain joins TRBV5-6 to TRBJ1-3, with 11 positions matching TRBD1. This CDR3 has 15 residues. The germline gives CDR1 SGHDT, CDR2 YYEEEE. Losses at the gene ends were 2 bases for V and 5 bases for J; bases not matched to a gene: 3. CDR3 sequence: CASSLGQGARNTIYF. DNA for the CDR3: TGTGCCAGCAGCTTAGGACAGGGGGCAAGAAACACCATATATTTT.

This chain connects TRBV19 to TRBJ1-5; 7 positions agree with TRBD1. Trimming at V came to 3 bases and at J to 0 bases, leaving 8 bases not matched to a gene. From germline, CDR1 is LNHDA and CDR2 SQIVND (reference sequence). This CDR3 is built from 17 residues. The CDR3 here is CASSIIPGDSSNQPQHF. In DNA form, the CDR3 reads TGTGCCAGTAGTATCATTCCAGGGGACAGTAGCAATCAGCCCCAGCATTTT.

The V call is TRBV19, the J call TRBJ2-1; 9 nucleotides agree with TRBD1. There are 17 residues in the CDR3. Germline trimming cut 5 bases from V and 5 bases from J; bases unmatched to any gene: 13. Germline CDR1 and CDR2: LNHDA and SQIVND (reference sequence). The CDR3 region has the DNA TGTGCCAGTAGTGCGGACCCCGGGACAGGGTCCCACAATGAGCAGTTCTTC. Encoded protein: CASSADPGTGSHNEQFF.